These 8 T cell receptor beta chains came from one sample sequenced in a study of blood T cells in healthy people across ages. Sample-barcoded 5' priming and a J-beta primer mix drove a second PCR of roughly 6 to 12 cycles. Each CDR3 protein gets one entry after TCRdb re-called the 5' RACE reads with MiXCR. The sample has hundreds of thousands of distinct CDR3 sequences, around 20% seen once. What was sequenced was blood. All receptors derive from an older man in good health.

The CDR3 is CASSRRDRGVKLFF. The DNA of the CDR3 is TGTGCCAGCAGTAGACGGGACAGGGGAGTAAAACTGTTTTTT. This chain links TRBV12-3 or TRBV12-4 with TRBJ1-4; TRBD1 matches 10 bases. With V trimmed by 5 bases and J by 10 bases, 7 bases remained unmatched. The CDR3 runs to 14 residues.

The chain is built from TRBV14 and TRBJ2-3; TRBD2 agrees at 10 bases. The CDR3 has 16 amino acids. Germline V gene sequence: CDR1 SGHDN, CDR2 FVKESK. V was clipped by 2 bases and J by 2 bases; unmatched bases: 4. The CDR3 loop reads CASSQLAGAVTDTQYF. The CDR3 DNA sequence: TGTGCCAGCAGCCAACTAGCGGGAGCCGTCACAGATACGCAGTATTTT.

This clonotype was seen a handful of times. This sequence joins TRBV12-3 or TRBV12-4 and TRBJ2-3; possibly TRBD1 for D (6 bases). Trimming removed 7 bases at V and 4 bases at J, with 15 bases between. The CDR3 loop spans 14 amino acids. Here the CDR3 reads CASTLQGPPDTQYF. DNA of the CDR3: TGTGCCAGCACCTTACAGGGACCTCCAGATACGCAGTATTTT.

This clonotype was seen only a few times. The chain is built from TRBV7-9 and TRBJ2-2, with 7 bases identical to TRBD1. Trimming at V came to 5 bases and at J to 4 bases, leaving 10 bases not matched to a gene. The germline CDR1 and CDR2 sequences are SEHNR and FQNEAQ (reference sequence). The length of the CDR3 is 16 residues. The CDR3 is CASSTSVTGSTGELFF. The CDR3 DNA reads TGTGCCAGCAGCACAAGTGTGACAGGGAGCACCGGGGAGCTGTTTTTT.

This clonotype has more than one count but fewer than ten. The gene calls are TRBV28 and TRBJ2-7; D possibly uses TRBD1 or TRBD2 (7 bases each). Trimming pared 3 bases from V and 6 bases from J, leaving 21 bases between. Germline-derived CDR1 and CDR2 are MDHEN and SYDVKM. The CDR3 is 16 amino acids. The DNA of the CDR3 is TGTGCCAGCAGTTTCGACAGGGAGGGCCTGCGGTTCGAGCAGTACTTC. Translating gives CASSFDREGLRFEQYF. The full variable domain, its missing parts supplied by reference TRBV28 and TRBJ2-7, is DVKVTQSSRYLVKRTGEKVFLECVQDMDHENMFWYRQDPGLGLRLIYFSYDVKMKEKGDIPEGYSVSREKKERFSLILESASTNQTSMYLCASSFDREGLRFEQYFGPGTRLTVT.

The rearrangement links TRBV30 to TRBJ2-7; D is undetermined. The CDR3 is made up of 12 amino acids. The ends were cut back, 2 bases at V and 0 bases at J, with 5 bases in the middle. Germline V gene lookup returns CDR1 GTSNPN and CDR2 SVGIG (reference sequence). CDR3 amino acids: CAWSHTSYEQYF. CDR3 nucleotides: TGTGCCTGGAGTCACACCTCCTACGAGCAGTACTTC.

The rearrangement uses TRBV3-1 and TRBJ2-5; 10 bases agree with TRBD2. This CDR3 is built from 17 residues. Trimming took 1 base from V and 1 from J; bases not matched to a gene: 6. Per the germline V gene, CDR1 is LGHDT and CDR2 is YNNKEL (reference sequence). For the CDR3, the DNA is TGTGCCAGCAGCCAAGGTAGGACTAGCGGACGCCAAGAGACCCAGTACTTC. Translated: CASSQGRTSGRQETQYF.

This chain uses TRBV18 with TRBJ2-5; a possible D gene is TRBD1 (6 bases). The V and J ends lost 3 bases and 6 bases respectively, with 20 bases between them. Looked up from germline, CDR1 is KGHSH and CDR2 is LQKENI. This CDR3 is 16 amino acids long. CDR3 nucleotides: TGTGCCAGCTCACCGCCTGGGACACAGACTCTTCAGACCCAGTACTTC. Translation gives CASSPPGTQTLQTQYF.